These 8 T cell receptor beta chains were all obtained from the same sample, sequenced in a study of blood T cell repertoires in COVID-19. Sequencing was performed with immunoSEQ multiplex PCR; in TCRdb, only in-frame clones are kept and a portion is missing. The profile shows about 240,000 clones, about 80% of them singletons. Sequencing was carried out using peripheral blood. The receptors were sampled from a man younger than 40 who had recovered from COVID-19.

The rearrangement links TRBV14 to TRBJ1-1; D perhaps matches TRBD1 (5 bases). The germline V gene encodes CDR1 SGHDN and CDR2 FVKESK. This CDR3 region has 17 residues. Deletions cut 2 bases from V and 3 bases from J, with 19 bases between. The CDR3 reads CASSQPLGRDLDTEAFF. CDR3 nucleotides: TGTGCCAGCAGCCAACCCCTTGGGAGGGACTTGGACACTGAAGCTTTCTTT.

This rearrangement joins TRBV6-5 to TRBJ1-4, with 8 bases lining up with TRBD1. V shed 8 bases, J shed 7 bases, and the junction held 6 bases outside the gene matches. The CDR3 extends over 13 amino acids. CDR1 MNHEY and CDR2 SVGAGI come from the germline V gene. CDR3: CASRTGLGEKLFF. CDR3 sequence (DNA): TGTGCCAGCCGGACAGGGTTGGGTGAAAAACTGTTTTTT.

The chain links TRBV9 to TRBJ2-4, with a possible D match to TRBD1 (5 bases). The germline V gene encodes CDR1 SGDLS and CDR2 YYNGEE. CDR3 size: 16 residues. V gave up 3 bases and J gave up 6 bases, with 19 bases separating them. DNA for the CDR3: TGTGCCAGCAGCGCCACACCGCTCCCGCAGGGAAACATTCAGTACTTC. It specifies CASSATPLPQGNIQYF.

This clone was seen only a few times. V usage is TRBV10-1 and J usage is TRBJ2-1; 8 bases align to TRBD2. With 3 bases clipped from V and 9 bases from J, the junction kept 7 bases outside the gene matches. The CDR3 spans 14 residues. Germline CDR1 and CDR2: WNHNN and SYGVQD (reference sequence). CDR3 protein: CASSDGSGAGEQFF. In DNA form, the CDR3 reads TGCGCCAGCAGTGATGGTAGCGGGGCTGGTGAGCAGTTCTTC.

The chain couples TRBV7-9 to TRBJ2-5; D unclear. This CDR3 is built from 15 residues. V was shortened by 1 base and J by 2 bases, with 11 bases between the two germline ends. Germline V CDR1 and CDR2: SEHNR, FQNEAQ (reference sequence). The CDR3 region has the DNA TGTGCCAGCAGCTTAGTCCGGCCGGAGCAAGAGACCCAGTACTTC. This encodes CASSLVRPEQETQYF.

The chain uses TRBV9 and TRBJ2-3, with D maybe TRBD2 (7 bases). The germline V gene has CDR1 SGDLS and CDR2 YYNGEE. The CDR3 sequence is 13 residues long. V was clipped by 6 bases and J by 9 bases, with 17 bases between them. The CDR3 protein is CASTPIEGGTQYF. CDR3 nucleotide sequence: TGTGCCAGCACACCCATAGAGGGGGGGACGCAGTATTTT.

The CDR3 here is CASSMTGSGNTIYF. The CDR3 DNA reads as TGCGCCAGCAGCATGACAGGATCTGGAAACACCATATATTTT. V is TRBV5-1 and J is TRBJ1-3; tentatively, D is TRBD1 (6 bases). Germline CDR1 SGHRS, CDR2 YFSETQ. The CDR3 has 14 amino acids. Trimming removed 4 bases at V and 1 base at J, with 9 bases between.

The rearrangement links TRBV10-3 to TRBJ2-7; 9 bases line up with TRBD1. The CDR3 contains 13 residues. J was trimmed by 6 bases and V by 0 bases; bases with no gene match: 0. CDR1 and CDR2 (germline): ENHRY, SYGVKD. The CDR3 spells CAISESTGGEQYF. The CDR3, as DNA: TGTGCCATCAGTGAGTCGACAGGGGGCGAGCAGTACTTC.